The 30 T cell receptor beta chains below all came from one sample that was sequenced in a study of blood T cell repertoires in COVID-19 (dated by TCRdb to 2020 to 2022). The library relied on the immunoSEQ multiplex PCR assay. What TCRdb holds here is the immuneACCESS table cut down to in-frame rearrangements. Part of the clones is not present; checked against another copy, under half of the missing clones reflect an unresolved V gene, and the others are unexplained. A total of under 200,000 clones appear in this sample, less than 85% of them only once. The ten top clones hold less than 3% of the sample. Sequenced input: peripheral blood. The receptors here all came from an elderly woman with acute or convalescent COVID-19.

This clone was seen a single time. This chain links TRBV9 with TRBJ1-2; D unresolved. The CDR3 extends over 15 amino acids. Germline CDR1 reads SGDLS; CDR2 reads YYNGEE. V was clipped by 0 bases and J by 0 bases, with 9 bases between them. For the CDR3, the DNA is TGTGCCAGCAGCGTAGAGGCCAGGTCTAACTATGGCTACACCTTC. Protein: CASSVEARSNYGYTF.

The genes are TRBV7-3 and TRBJ2-4; D remains unclear. With 5 bases removed from V and 5 bases from J, the gap between germline ends came to 16 bases. The CDR3 totals 15 residues. Per germline, CDR1 SGHTA and CDR2 FQGTGA. CDR3 sequence: CASSPMAGSENIQYF. In DNA, the CDR3 is TGTGCCAGCAGCCCAATGGCCGGGTCCGAAAACATTCAGTACTTC. The variable domain in full, with the rest retrieved from reference TRBV7-3 and TRBJ2-4, is GAGVSQTPSNKVTEKGKYVELRCDPISGHTALYWYRQSLGQGPEFLIYFQGTGAADDSGLPNDRFFAVRPEGSVSTLKIQRTERGDSAVYLCASSPMAGSENIQYFGAGTRLSVL.

The chain combines TRBV2 with TRBJ1-5; TRBD1 might be the D (5 bases). CDR3 length: 15 amino acids. The ends were cut back, 7 bases at V and 0 bases at J, with 13 bases in the middle. Germline V gene data show CDR1 as SNHLY and CDR2 as FYNNEI. CDR3 sequence: CASMGPDYSNQPQHF. Written as DNA, the CDR3 is TGTGCCAGCATGGGGCCAGATTATAGCAATCAGCCCCAGCATTTT.

The chain employs TRBV6-1 and TRBJ2-7; maybe TRBD2 (6 bases). The CDR3 loop spans 14 amino acids. V dropped 2 bases and J dropped 0 bases, with 8 bases sitting between them. The germline gives CDR1 MNHNS, CDR2 SASEGT. CDR3 loop: CASSELASSYEQYF. The CDR3 bases are TGTGCCAGCAGTGAACTAGCGAGCTCCTACGAGCAGTACTTC.

The rearrangement links TRBV5-8 to TRBJ1-1; D might be TRBD1 (6 bases). The ends were cut back, 1 base at V and 3 bases at J, with 13 bases in the middle. This CDR3 is 15 amino acids long. The germline V gene encodes CDR1 SGHTS and CDR2 YDEGEE. In DNA form, the CDR3 reads TGTGCCAGCAGCTTGAAAACAGGGTATGACACTGAAGCTTTCTTT. Translated, it gives CASSLKTGYDTEAFF.

The chain uses TRBV2 and TRBJ2-1; a possible D gene is TRBD2 (7 bases). Trimming stripped 6 bases from V and 5 bases from J, with 14 bases between. From germline, CDR1 is SNHLY and CDR2 FYNNEI. This CDR3 has 14 amino acids. The CDR3 DNA is TGTGCCAGCAGCCGGACTAGGACAGACAATGAGCAGTTCTTC. As protein: CASSRTRTDNEQFF.

J is TRBJ1-5 and V is TRBV28; a weak D match, TRBD1 (5 bases). The length of the CDR3 is 21 residues. Trimming took off 1 base at V and 6 bases at J, with 31 bases between the two ends. Germline V gives CDR1 MDHEN, CDR2 SYDVKM. The CDR3 region has the DNA TGTGCCAGCAGTTTATTAGTGCTGAGAAGACCCCAACGGGGCGGGAGTCAGCCCCAGCATTTT. The encoded protein is CASSLLVLRRPQRGGSQPQHF.

V gene TRBV9 combines with J gene TRBJ1-2, with 8 bases lining up with TRBD1. J was trimmed by 3 bases and V by 6 bases; bases with no gene match: 4. The CDR3 has 13 residues. Germline V CDR1 and CDR2: SGDLS, YYNGEE. In nucleotides, the CDR3 is TGTGCCAGCAATCAGGGACAGGACTATGGCTACACCTTC. This encodes CASNQGQDYGYTF.

This chain connects TRBV27 to TRBJ2-7, with a tentative D call TRBD1 (5 bases). V lost 6 bases and J 3 bases, leaving 18 bases between the germline ends. Germline loops: CDR1 MNHEY, CDR2 SMNVEV (reference sequence). This CDR3 region has 15 residues. CDR3 in DNA: TGTGCCAGCAGGAAGCAGGGCCCCCCTTTCTACGAGCAGTACTTC. This sequence encodes CASRKQGPPFYEQYF.

This chain links TRBV5-1 with TRBJ1-6; D gene ambiguous. V was trimmed by 4 bases and J by 5 bases, leaving 7 bases between them. CDR3 length equals 13 residues. CDR1 and CDR2 from the germline V gene are SGHRS and YFSETQ. The DNA of the CDR3 is TGCGCCAGCAGCGCCGAGAATAATTCACCCCTCCACTTT. Its protein product is CASSAENNSPLHF.

The CDR3 nucleotides read TGCGCCAGCAGCCCCCGACTAGCGGGAGGGTCCTACGAGCAGTACTTC. It yields the protein CASSPRLAGGSYEQYF. This chain joins TRBV5-1 and TRBJ2-7, with 14 bases aligning to TRBD2. This CDR3 is built from 16 residues. Per the germline V gene, CDR1 is SGHRS and CDR2 is YFSETQ. V shed 4 bases and J 1 base; nucleotides not matched to a gene: 4. The full variable domain, completed using reference TRBV5-1 and TRBJ2-7, is KAGVTQTPRYLIKTRGQQVTLSCSPISGHRSVSWYQQTPGQGLQFLFEYFSETQRNKGNFPGRFSGRQFSNSRSEMNVSTLELGDSALYLCASSPRLAGGSYEQYFGPGTRLTVT.

This clone is a singleton in its sample. The chain employs TRBV7-6 and TRBJ1-4, with TRBD1 as a possible D gene (6 bases). The CDR3 has 16 residues. Germline CDR1 is SGHVS and CDR2 is FNYEAQ. V gave up 4 bases and J gave up 0 bases, with 12 bases separating them. CDR3 nucleotide sequence: TGTGCCAGCAGCTCAGGGGACGGAGCAACTAATGAAAAACTGTTTTTT. It specifies CASSSGDGATNEKLFF.

This chain joins TRBV3-1 (or the pseudogene TRBV3-2) and TRBJ2-5; TRBD2 matches at 11 bases. With V trimmed by 8 bases and J by 5 bases, 13 bases remained unmatched. The CDR3 loop spans 16 amino acids. Germline values: CDR1 LGHDT, CDR2 YNNKEL (reference sequence). The chain's CDR3 is CASLQRVAGGGETQYF. In DNA form, the CDR3 reads TGTGCCAGCCTACAGAGGGTAGCGGGAGGGGGTGAGACCCAGTACTTC.

The V call is TRBV5-1, the J call TRBJ1-5; TRBD1 is a possible D gene (5 bases). The CDR3 runs to 16 residues. Trimming left V 0 bases short and J 1 base short, with 11 bases between. CDR1 is SGHRS, CDR2 YFSETQ, per germline. The CDR3 nucleotides read TGCGCCAGCAGCTTGGTGCCTGCAGGGAGCAATCAGCCCCAGCATTTT. Translation: CASSLVPAGSNQPQHF.

V and J are TRBV5-1 and TRBJ2-7; 8 bases are a match to TRBD2. Germline CDR1 and CDR2: SGHRS and YFSETQ. Germline trimming cut 7 bases from V and 5 bases from J; bases unmatched to any gene: 14. The CDR3 extends over 15 amino acids. The CDR3 loop is CASGEGTRSPNEQYF. In DNA form, the CDR3 reads TGCGCCAGCGGGGAAGGGACTAGATCCCCCAACGAGCAGTACTTC.

This chain joins TRBV6-5 and TRBJ2-4; tentative D call: TRBD1 (5 bases). Germline-derived CDR1 and CDR2 are MNHEY and SVGAGI. The CDR3 totals 12 residues. Trimming pared 6 bases from V and 15 bases from J, leaving 18 bases between. CDR3: CASSPSRTITYF. CDR3 DNA sequence: TGTGCCAGCAGCCCAAGTCGGACAATCACGTACTTC.

This chain links TRBV18 with TRBJ1-4; unclear D gene. Germline V gene data show CDR1 as KGHSH and CDR2 as LQKENI. There are 15 residues in the CDR3. V was cut by 4 bases and J by 1 base, with 10 bases left in between. CDR3: CASSQLRGTNEKLFF. The CDR3 region has the DNA TGTGCCAGCTCACAACTACGGGGAACTAATGAAAAACTGTTTTTT.

The chain carries TRBV3-1 (or the pseudogene TRBV3-2) and TRBJ2-1; D call uncertain. The CDR3 is 15 residues long. Germline CDR1 LGHDT, CDR2 YNNKEL (reference sequence). With 0 bases removed from V and 1 base from J, the gap between germline ends came to 7 bases. DNA for the CDR3: TGTGCCAGCAGCCAAGATCAGATATCCTACAATGAGCAGTTCTTC. Translated: CASSQDQISYNEQFF.

The chain is built from TRBV2 and TRBJ1-4; a possible D gene is TRBD1 (5 bases). This CDR3 contains 13 residues. Looked up from germline, CDR1 is SNHLY and CDR2 is FYNNEI. Trimming pared 5 bases from V and 8 bases from J, leaving 12 bases between. The CDR3 DNA sequence: TGTGCCAGCAGTTCGGTCGGGGGGGAAAAACTGTTTTTT. Protein sequence: CASSSVGGEKLFF.

The V and J genes are TRBV19 and TRBJ1-6, with TRBD1 matching over 7 bases. From germline, CDR1 is LNHDA and CDR2 SQIVND (reference sequence). V shed 4 bases, J shed 4 bases, and the junction held 7 bases outside the gene matches. The CDR3 is 16 amino acids. For the CDR3, the DNA is TGTGCCAGTAGTACGGGACAGCAACAGTATAATTCACCCCTCCACTTT. This translates into CASSTGQQQYNSPLHF.

The gene calls are TRBV19 and TRBJ1-4; 7 bases map to TRBD1. Germline CDR1 and CDR2: LNHDA and SQIVND (reference sequence). The CDR3 is 14 residues long. J gave up 8 bases and V 8 bases, and 11 bases lay outside the gene matches. CDR3 in amino acids: CASGRQGSQEKLFF. As DNA, the CDR3 is TGTGCCAGTGGCCGACAGGGATCGCAAGAAAAACTGTTTTTT.

This clone was observed once. The V call is TRBV9, the J call TRBJ2-7; 9 nucleotides match TRBD1. Germline CDR1 SGDLS, CDR2 YYNGEE. The CDR3 sequence is 16 residues long. This CDR3 is CASSVGRDRDVIGVTV. Written as DNA, the CDR3 is TGTGCCAGCAGCGTAGGAAGGGACAGGGATGTAATAGGGGTCACCGTC.

The rearrangement joins TRBV21-1 to TRBJ1-5. TRBV21-1 is a pseudogene segment. The CDR3 contains 11 residues. CDR3 sequence reads: CANSSNQPQHF. DNA of the CDR3: TGTGCCAACTCTAGCAATCAGCCCCAGCATTTT.

The chain has TRBV1 and TRBJ2-1; TRBD2, the table's D call, lacks a check against the DNA. TRBV1 is a listed pseudogene. The CDR3 totals 16 residues. The CDR3 DNA follows: TGCACCAGCAGCCAAGTTGGGCGGGAGGCTCGCAATGAGCAGTTCTTC. Protein product: CTSSQVGREARNEQFF.

This clone is a singleton in its sample. The chain combines TRBV28 with TRBJ1-6; D perhaps matches TRBD1 (5 bases). Trimming took off 2 bases at V and 8 bases at J, with 10 bases between the two ends. This CDR3 comprises 14 residues. Per germline, CDR1 MDHEN and CDR2 SYDVKM. CDR3 in DNA: TGTGCCAGCAGTTTACAGGGTGTGTATTCACCCCTCCACTTT. Its translation is CASSLQGVYSPLHF.

The rearrangement joins TRBV4-3 to TRBJ2-3, with a tentative D call TRBD2 (6 bases). The CDR3 is 16 residues long. Germline-derived CDR1 and CDR2 are LGHNA and YSLEER. The V and J ends lost 2 bases and 0 bases respectively, with 12 bases between them. This CDR3 reads CASSQLAYPSTDTQYF. CDR3 DNA sequence: TGCGCCAGCAGCCAACTAGCGTATCCTAGCACAGATACGCAGTATTTT.

The chain recombines TRBV28 with TRBJ2-7; D remains ambiguous. V was shortened by 7 bases and J by 4 bases, with 8 bases between the two germline ends. The CDR3 length is 11 residues. Per germline, CDR1 MDHEN and CDR2 SYDVKM. This CDR3 is CASTYHYEQYF. The CDR3 DNA reads TGTGCCAGCACCTACCATTACGAGCAGTACTTC.

The gene calls are TRBV5-1 and TRBJ1-1; possibly TRBD1 for D (5 bases). The CDR3 sequence is 14 residues long. V lost 0 bases and J 5 bases, leaving 11 bases between the germline ends. Germline V gene data show CDR1 as SGHRS and CDR2 as YFSETQ. For the CDR3, the DNA is TGCGCCAGCAGCTTGGGACTGGAGGGGACTGAAGCTTTCTTT. This translates into CASSLGLEGTEAFF.

The chain couples TRBV29-1 to TRBJ2-1; no definite D call. Deletions cut 4 bases from V and 3 bases from J, with 4 bases between. Germline-derived CDR1 and CDR2 are SQVTM and ANQGSEA. This CDR3 has 11 residues. The CDR3: CSVAVYNEQFF. The CDR3 region has the DNA TGCAGCGTTGCGGTCTACAATGAGCAGTTCTTC.

V usage is TRBV3-1 (or the pseudogene TRBV3-2) and J usage is TRBJ2-5; the match to TRBD2 covers 7 bases. Germline values: CDR1 LGHDT, CDR2 YNNKEL (reference sequence). The CDR3 loop spans 14 amino acids. V gave up 2 bases and J gave up 4 bases; unmatched junction bases: 4. The CDR3 nucleotides are TGTGCCAGCAGCCAAAGAGGGGAGGGAGAGACCCAGTACTTC. Its translation: CASSQRGEGETQYF.